The entry below describes one T cell receptor beta chain. This sample was included in a study of shared clonotypes between healthy human individuals. TCRdb's table, derived via immunoSEQ multiplex PCR, lists solely in-frame clones and lacks some. The sample includes around 690,000 clones, 90% of them seen just once. Germline loops: CDR1 MGHRA, CDR2 YSYEKL. CDR3 length: 14 amino acids. Trimming took 4 bases from V and 5 from J; bases not matched to a gene: 7. The sample was memory CD8+ T cells from PBMCs. Sample subset: CD45RO+ cells pooled with CCR7-negative TemRA cells. This TCR was recovered from a man aged 18-30 years in good health. Some clones in this sample may be carry-over from other donors' samples. The rearrangement joins TRBV4-1 to TRBJ2-7; 8 nucleotides line up with TRBD1. CDR3 nucleotides: TGCGCCAGCAGCCCTACAGGGGGAAGTAACGAGCAGTACTTC. Translated: CASSPTGGSNEQYF.